What follows are 8 T cell receptor beta chains derived from one specimen sequenced in a study of OX40 agonist ivuxolimab in advanced cancers. TCRdb keeps only in-frame clones here, not all; method: immunoSEQ multiplex PCR. Of about 110,000 clones listed, about nine tenths are singletons. The sample here was CD4+ or CD8+ T cells sorted from blood, taken in a trial of the OX40 agonist ivuxolimab. These receptors originate from an adult with an advanced solid tumor such as melanoma, head and neck, liver or kidney cancer.

The chain has TRBV20-1 and TRBJ2-6, with D unclear. V lost 6 bases, J lost 8 bases, and 5 bases lay in between. The CDR3 has 10 amino acids. Germline V gives CDR1 DFQATT, CDR2 SNEGSKA (reference sequence). CDR3 loop: CSAASNVLTF. The CDR3 nucleotides read TGCAGTGCCGCGTCCAACGTCCTGACTTTC.

The sample holds one count of this clone. The CDR3 region is CASSPPRASGAGGELFF. As DNA, the CDR3 is TGTGCCAGCAGCCCCCCACGGGCTAGCGGGGCCGGCGGGGAGCTGTTTTTT. The chain has TRBV7-3 and TRBJ2-2, with 9 positions matching TRBD2. This CDR3 is built from 17 residues. The J segment lost 7 bases and the V segment lost 5 bases, leaving 14 bases of the junction unmatched. The germline V gene encodes CDR1 SGHTA and CDR2 FQGTGA.

The chain links TRBV6-1 to TRBJ1-2; D not resolved. V lost 2 bases and J 8 bases, leaving 15 bases between the germline ends. CDR1 MNHNS and CDR2 SASEGT come from the germline V gene. The CDR3 loop spans 14 amino acids. This CDR3 is CASSEIPGSYGYTF. The DNA of the CDR3 is TGTGCCAGCAGTGAAATCCCCGGCAGCTACGGCTACACCTTC.

The genes are TRBV30 and TRBJ2-2; D tentatively reads TRBD1 or TRBD2 (6 bases each). Germline CDR1 and CDR2: GTSNPN and SVGIG (reference sequence). The CDR3 covers 15 residues. Trimming pared 2 bases from V and 5 bases from J, leaving 15 bases between. The CDR3 protein is CAWSQGQGGTGELFF. CDR3 coding DNA: TGTGCCTGGAGTCAGGGGCAGGGAGGTACCGGGGAGCTGTTTTTT.

This chain links TRBV27 with TRBJ1-1, with TRBD1 matching over 7 bases. CDR3 size: 14 residues. The V gene's germline CDR1 is MNHEY and CDR2 SMNVEV (reference sequence). V trimming: 6 bases; J trimming: 0 bases; junction bases outside the gene matches: 4. This CDR3 is CASSRQGLNTEAFF. DNA for the CDR3: TGTGCCAGCAGCCGACAGGGACTGAACACTGAAGCTTTCTTT.

The chain recombines TRBV4-3 with TRBJ1-4; tentatively, D is TRBD1 (5 bases). The V end lost 2 bases, the J end lost 8 bases, and 18 bases lay between the germline ends. CDR1 LGHNA and CDR2 YSLEER come from the germline V gene. The CDR3 length is 16 residues. Here the CDR3 DNA reads TGCGCCAGCAGCCAAAGGGGAGAGGGGCGAGGAGAAAAACTGTTTTTT. This translates into CASSQRGEGRGEKLFF.

This rearrangement joins TRBV10-2 to TRBJ2-7, with a possible D match to TRBD2 (6 bases). The germline V gene has CDR1 WSHSY and CDR2 SAAADI. Between the trimmed V and J ends, which lost 0 bases and 9 bases, there was a span of 18 bases. This CDR3 spans 15 amino acids. This chain's CDR3 is CASSESGAGAPGQYF. The CDR3 DNA follows: TGCGCCAGCAGTGAGTCGGGAGCGGGCGCCCCCGGGCAGTACTTC.

The CDR3 coding sequence is TGTGCCAGCAGCTCGCCGACAGGGGGGGTCTACGAGCAGTACTTC. Protein sequence: CASSSPTGGVYEQYF. The chain combines TRBV7-2 with TRBJ2-7, with 9 bases matching TRBD1. This CDR3 comprises 15 residues. V gave up 4 bases and J gave up 3 bases; unmatched junction bases: 7. Germline values: CDR1 SGHTA, CDR2 FQGNSA.